These 26 T cell receptor beta chains originate from one sample sequenced in a study of OX40 agonist ivuxolimab in advanced cancers. The protocol was immunoSEQ multiplex PCR, while the TCRdb copy is restricted to in-frame clones and leaves out a portion. The sample contains under 35,000 clones, more than 60% of which appear only once. The material was CD4+ or CD8+ T cells sorted from blood, obtained in a trial of the OX40 agonist ivuxolimab. The receptors were sampled from an adult with an advanced solid tumor such as melanoma, head and neck, liver or kidney cancer.

The chain employs TRBV5-6 and TRBJ2-7, with D unclear. V lost 0 bases to trimming and J lost 2 bases, with 6 bases between them. Looked up from germline, CDR1 is SGHDT and CDR2 is YYEEEE. The CDR3 is 13 amino acids. CDR3 DNA sequence: TGTGCCAGCAGCTTGGACAGTACCTACGAGCAGTACTTC. Its protein product is CASSLDSTYEQYF.

This clone counts as medium-sized. CDR3 amino acids: CASKKGQNNEAFF. Written as DNA, the CDR3 is TGTGCCAGTAAGAAGGGACAGAATAATGAAGCTTTCTTT. V is TRBV19 and J is TRBJ1-1; 7 bases map to TRBD1. Germline V lookup: CDR1 LNHDA, CDR2 SQIVND (reference sequence). The CDR3 totals 13 residues. V trimming: 7 bases; J trimming: 7 bases; junction bases outside the gene matches: 9.

The CDR3 DNA is TGCGCCAGCAGCCAAAGCACGGGACAGTCTGAAGCTTTCTTT. It codes for CASSQSTGQSEAFF. The chain employs TRBV4-1 and TRBJ1-1; 7 nucleotides line up with TRBD1. V was clipped by 2 bases and J by 6 bases; unmatched bases: 6. CDR1 and CDR2 (germline): MGHRA, YSYEKL. This CDR3 is 14 amino acids long.

V and J are TRBV15 and TRBJ2-6; TRBD1 is a possible D gene (6 bases). CDR1 is LNHNV, CDR2 YYDKDF, per germline (reference sequence). The CDR3 spans 18 residues. The germline V and J ends were trimmed by 6 bases and 0 bases, with 18 bases remaining between them. The CDR3 here is CATRGDRGTSSGANVLTF. The CDR3 nucleotides read TGTGCCACCAGAGGGGACCGAGGGACAAGCTCTGGGGCCAACGTCCTGACTTTC.

This chain links TRBV9 with TRBJ1-1; D is undetermined. Germline-derived CDR1 and CDR2 are SGDLS and YYNGEE. V gave up 0 bases and J gave up 0 bases, with 9 bases separating them. The length of the CDR3 is 15 residues. CDR3 nucleotides: TGTGCCAGCAGCGTAGAGGACGGCATGAACACTGAAGCTTTCTTT. Encoded protein: CASSVEDGMNTEAFF.

The rearrangement uses TRBV6-1 and TRBJ2-3; D may be TRBD1 (6 bases). The V gene's germline CDR1 is MNHNS and CDR2 SASEGT. The V end lost 5 bases, the J end lost 5 bases, and 8 bases lay between the germline ends. CDR3 size: 12 residues. The CDR3 loop reads CASSPTGDTQYF. Here the CDR3 DNA reads TGTGCCAGCAGTCCGACAGGAGATACGCAGTATTTT.

The rearrangement joins TRBV14 to TRBJ2-7; TRBD1 aligns across 7 bases. V was pared by 4 bases and J by 0 bases, with 9 bases of the junction left unmatched. Germline V gene sequence: CDR1 SGHDN, CDR2 FVKESK. The CDR3 runs to 16 residues. In DNA form, the CDR3 reads TGTGCCAGCAGCCTCCGAGGGGGCTTGAGCTCCTACGAGCAGTACTTC. It specifies CASSLRGGLSSYEQYF.

Judged by abundance, this clone is medium-sized (0.01 to 0.1%). The chain combines TRBV5-4 with TRBJ2-7; possibly TRBD1 or TRBD2 for D (5 bases each). V lost 0 bases and J lost 5, with 15 bases in between. Looked up from germline, CDR1 is SGHNT and CDR2 is YYREEE (reference sequence). The CDR3 loop spans 15 amino acids. The CDR3 protein is CASSLVAVMGHEQYF. In nucleotides, the CDR3 is TGTGCCAGCAGCTTGGTTGCGGTTATGGGACACGAGCAGTACTTC. Looking up the rest from reference TRBV5-4 and TRBJ2-7 gives the full variable domain: ETGVTQSPTHLIKTRGQQVTLRCSSQSGHNTVSWYQQALGQGPQFIFQYYREEENGRGNFPPRFSGLQFPNYSSELNVNALELDDSALYLCASSLVAVMGHEQYFGPGTRLTVT.

This clone was detected only once. V and J are TRBV11-2 and TRBJ2-4, with D possibly being TRBD2 (6 bases). Germline CDR1 reads SGHAT; CDR2 reads FQNNGV. V was pared by 0 bases and J by 0 bases, with 12 bases between. The CDR3 is 17 amino acids. CDR3 nucleotide sequence: TGTGCCAGCAGCTTAGACCTGAGCGGGCTAGCCAAAAACATTCAGTACTTC. Translating gives CASSLDLSGLAKNIQYF.

J is TRBJ2-7 and V is TRBV11-1; 12 bases are shared with TRBD2. V was pared by 6 bases and J by 4 bases, with 4 bases of the junction left unmatched. Germline V gene data show CDR1 as SGHAT and CDR2 as FQDESV (reference sequence). This CDR3 is 14 amino acids long. The CDR3 protein is CASSMTSGGYEQYF. CDR3 nucleotide sequence: TGTGCCAGCAGTATGACTAGCGGGGGATACGAGCAGTACTTC. The full variable domain, its missing parts supplied by reference TRBV11-1 and TRBJ2-7, is EAEVAQSPRYKITEKSQAVAFWCDPISGHATLYWYRQILGQGPELLVQFQDESVVDDSQLPKDRFSAERLKGVDSTLKIQPAELGDSAMYLCASSMTSGGYEQYFGPGTRLTVT.

This chain links TRBV27 with TRBJ2-5; TRBD1 or TRBD2 may be the D gene (5 bases each). The CDR3 is made up of 11 amino acids. Per germline, CDR1 MNHEY and CDR2 SMNVEV (reference sequence). V was trimmed by 10 bases and J by 4 bases, leaving 10 bases between them. The CDR3 protein is CATSRGETQYF. The CDR3 nucleotides are TGTGCCACCTCGAGGGGAGAGACCCAGTACTTC.

This chain joins TRBV9 and TRBJ2-1; 7 positions agree with TRBD1. Per the germline V gene, CDR1 is SGDLS and CDR2 is YYNGEE. V dropped 0 bases and J dropped 2; count of bases not matched to a gene: 2. CDR3 length: 15 residues. CDR3 bases: TGTGCCAGCAGCGTAGGGCAGGGGGCCTACAATGAGCAGTTCTTC. Encoded protein: CASSVGQGAYNEQFF.

The V call is TRBV6-1, the J call TRBJ2-7, with 9 nucleotides matching TRBD1. Trimming removed 10 bases from V and 7 bases from J; junction bases left unmatched: 14. The germline V gene has CDR1 MNHNS and CDR2 SASEGT. The CDR3 extends over 14 amino acids. The CDR3 DNA is TGTGCCATTCCTCAGGCACAGGGGGCGTGGGAGCAGTACTTC. This codes for CAIPQAQGAWEQYF.

The genes are TRBV10-3 and TRBJ2-1; tentatively, D is TRBD1 (6 bases). CDR1 is ENHRY and CDR2 is SYGVKD in the germline V gene. This CDR3 comprises 13 residues. The V and J ends lost 6 bases and 6 bases respectively, with 12 bases between them. CDR3 DNA: TGTGCCATCAGGGGGGCTTATGGCAATGAGCAGTTCTTC. Translation: CAIRGAYGNEQFF.

This rearrangement joins TRBV6-6 to TRBJ1-4, with D maybe TRBD1 (5 bases). V dropped 0 bases and J dropped 8 bases, with 13 bases sitting between them. Germline-derived CDR1 and CDR2 are MNHNY and SVGAGI (reference sequence). This CDR3 region has 15 residues. The DNA for the CDR3 is TGTGCCAGCAGTTACTCGTTGGGGGGTGAGGAAAAACTGTTTTTT. Translation gives CASSYSLGGEEKLFF.

The chain carries TRBV5-4 and TRBJ1-6; the match to TRBD1 covers 8 bases. Trimming cost V 0 bases and J 6 bases; bases outside gene matches: 2. Germline CDR1 reads SGHNT; CDR2 reads YYREEE (reference sequence). CDR3 length equals 15 residues. The CDR3 sequence is CASSLEQGANSPLHF. The CDR3 DNA sequence: TGTGCCAGCAGCTTGGAGCAGGGGGCTAATTCACCCCTCCACTTT. The whole variable domain, remainder taken from reference TRBV5-4 and TRBJ1-6, is ETGVTQSPTHLIKTRGQQVTLRCSSQSGHNTVSWYQQALGQGPQFIFQYYREEENGRGNFPPRFSGLQFPNYSSELNVNALELDDSALYLCASSLEQGANSPLHFGNGTRLTVT.

The chain recombines TRBV6-7 with TRBJ2-7; 7 bases map to TRBD2. TRBV6-7 is labeled an ORF, and its function is uncertain. The CDR3 contains 15 residues. V was pared by 1 base and J by 4 bases, with 7 bases of the junction left unmatched. The CDR3 protein is CASSYCRGVQYEQYF. CDR3 DNA: TGTGCCAGCAGTTACTGTCGGGGGGTCCAATACGAGCAGTACTTC.

The V and J genes are TRBV19 and TRBJ2-7; maybe TRBD2 (5 bases). The CDR3 runs to 13 residues. V dropped 6 bases and J dropped 3 bases, with 12 bases sitting between them. Germline V gene data show CDR1 as LNHDA and CDR2 as SQIVND (reference sequence). The chain's CDR3 is CASSREGYYEQYF. DNA for the CDR3: TGTGCCAGTAGCCGAGAGGGTTACTACGAGCAGTACTTC.

This chain uses TRBV29-1 with TRBJ1-2, with 8 bases fitting TRBD1. The CDR3 runs to 14 residues. The V gene end was trimmed by 7 bases and the J gene end by 5 bases; junction bases not matched to a gene: 12. The germline gives CDR1 SQVTM, CDR2 ANQGSEA. This chain's CDR3 is CSGGSSDRVYGYTF. DNA of the CDR3: TGCAGCGGGGGCTCCTCGGACAGGGTTTATGGCTACACCTTC.

J is TRBJ1-2 and V is TRBV7-3; TRBD1 might be the D (6 bases). This CDR3 region has 15 residues. CDR1 SGHTA and CDR2 FQGTGA come from the germline V gene. The V end lost 3 bases, the J end lost 4 bases, and 15 bases lay between the germline ends. The CDR3 here is CASSLGAGPSYGYTF. In DNA form, the CDR3 reads TGTGCCAGCAGCTTGGGGGCAGGACCATCCTATGGCTACACCTTC.

The chain has TRBV4-2 and TRBJ2-1; 8 bases agree with TRBD2. V lost 1 base and J lost 1; bases outside the gene matches: 3. Germline lookup yields CDR1 LGHNA and CDR2 YNFKEQ. The CDR3 spans 16 residues. CDR3: CASSQGAGGSYNEQFF. In DNA, the CDR3 is TGTGCCAGCAGCCAAGGGGCGGGGGGTTCCTACAATGAGCAGTTCTTC.

The chain couples TRBV13 to TRBJ1-1; D gene uncertain. The CDR3 has 15 amino acids. Germline V gives CDR1 PRHDT, CDR2 FYEKMQ (reference sequence). V shed 2 bases and J shed 1 base, with 11 bases lying between them. The CDR3, as DNA: TGTGCCAGCAGCTTAAATGGGGAGGGGAACACTGAAGCTTTCTTT. Amino acids: CASSLNGEGNTEAFF.

This sequence joins TRBV7-9 and TRBJ1-6; 9 nucleotides match TRBD1. Losses at the gene ends were 3 bases for V and 10 bases for J; bases not matched to a gene: 7. This CDR3 is built from 15 residues. The germline V gene encodes CDR1 SEHNR and CDR2 FQNEAQ (reference sequence). CDR3 sequence reads: CASSFLRDRESPLHF. The CDR3 DNA sequence: TGTGCCAGCAGCTTCCTCCGGGACAGGGAATCACCCCTCCACTTT.

The CDR3 spells CASSLGGSTEAFF. In nucleotides, the CDR3 is TGTGCCAGCAGCTTAGGAGGGAGCACTGAAGCTTTCTTT. This chain uses TRBV7-6 with TRBJ1-1, with D unclear. The CDR3 runs 13 residues. In germline, CDR1 is SGHVS, CDR2 FNYEAQ. V was clipped by 1 base and J by 4 bases, with 7 bases between them.

This chain uses TRBV14 with TRBJ1-4, with D uncertain. CDR1 is SGHDN and CDR2 is FVKESK in the germline V gene. CDR3 length equals 14 residues. Trimming cost V 4 bases and J 6 bases, with 12 bases left between them. As DNA, the CDR3 is TGTGCCAGCAGCCCAACAACGGGAGATGAAAAACTGTTTTTT. It codes for CASSPTTGDEKLFF.

The gene calls are TRBV9 and TRBJ2-3; D call uncertain. The CDR3 loop spans 13 amino acids. The germline V gene encodes CDR1 SGDLS and CDR2 YYNGEE. Trimming took off 1 base at V and 2 bases at J, with 5 bases between the two ends. The CDR3 DNA is TGTGCCAGCAGCGTATTTATCACAGATACGCAGTATTTT. Protein product: CASSVFITDTQYF.